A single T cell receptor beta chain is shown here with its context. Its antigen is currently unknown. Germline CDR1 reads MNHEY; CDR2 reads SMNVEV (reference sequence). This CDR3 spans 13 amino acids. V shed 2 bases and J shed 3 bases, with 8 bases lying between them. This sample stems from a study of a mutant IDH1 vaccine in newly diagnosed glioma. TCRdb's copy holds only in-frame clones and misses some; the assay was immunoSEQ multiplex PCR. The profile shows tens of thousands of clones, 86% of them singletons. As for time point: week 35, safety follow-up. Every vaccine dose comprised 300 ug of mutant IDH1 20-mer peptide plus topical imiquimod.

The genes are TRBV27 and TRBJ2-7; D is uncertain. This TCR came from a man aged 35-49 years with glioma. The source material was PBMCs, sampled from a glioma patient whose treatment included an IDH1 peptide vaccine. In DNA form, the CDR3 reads TGTGCCAGCAGTTTACAGAGAGGCTACGAGCAGTACTTC. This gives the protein CASSLQRGYEQYF.